The rows below give T cell receptor beta chains drawn from one sample of a study of T-cell memory formation after mild COVID-19. TCRdb used MiXCR to reprocess the 5' RACE reads, holding one entry per CDR3 protein. The table lists hundreds of thousands of distinct CDR3 sequences, roughly 21% of them singletons. The source material was PBMCs or a T cell subset sorted from them (not recorded which). The receptors derive from an adult woman who had mild COVID-19 (a few samples of this study predate the infection). Cell type and time point are not known. Each CDR3 is given with its conserved first and last residue. Fields, in order: V gene, D gene, J gene, clone size, CDR3 DNA, CDR3 protein. A D gene is named only where the DNA matches it firmly. Size is stated for part of the rows, as once, few or many counts, or as a class when the clone is expanded.

v_gene: TRBV7-6
d_gene: NA
j_gene: TRBJ2-1
abundance: NA
CDR3nt: TGTGCCAGCAGCCTTAATGGGATCGACAATGAGCAGTTCTTC
CDR3aa: CASSLNGIDNEQFF

v_gene: TRBV12-3/TRBV12-4
d_gene: TRBD2
j_gene: TRBJ2-1
abundance: many
CDR3nt: TGTGCCAGCAGTTTAGCGGGAGGGTACAATGAGCAGTTCTTC
CDR3aa: CASSLAGGYNEQFF

v_gene: TRBV5-1
d_gene: NA
j_gene: TRBJ2-1
abundance: NA
CDR3nt: TGCGCCAGCAGCTCTGATACGGCCAATGAGCAGTTCTTC
CDR3aa: CASSSDTANEQFF

v_gene: TRBV20-1
d_gene: TRBD2
j_gene: TRBJ2-3
abundance: many
CDR3nt: TGCAGTGCTAGAGCGACTAGCGGCACAGATACGCAGTATTTT
CDR3aa: CSARATSGTDTQYF

v_gene: TRBV7-8
d_gene: NA
j_gene: TRBJ2-5
abundance: once
CDR3nt: TGTGCCAGCAGCTTTGATCCTGATGAGCGGCGCCGCCAAGAGACCCAGTACTTC
CDR3aa: CASSFDPDERRRQETQYF

v_gene: TRBV12-3/TRBV12-4
d_gene: NA
j_gene: TRBJ1-1
abundance: NA
CDR3nt: TGTGCCAGCAGTCGAGGACCCACTGAAGCTTTCTTT
CDR3aa: CASSRGPTEAFF

v_gene: TRBV6-5
d_gene: NA
j_gene: TRBJ2-5
abundance: few
CDR3nt: TGTGCCAGCAGCCCATTAAGCGGGTGGCTCCAAGAGACCCAGTACTTC
CDR3aa: CASSPLSGWLQETQYF

v_gene: TRBV14
d_gene: NA
j_gene: TRBJ2-6
abundance: NA
CDR3nt: TGTGCCAGCAGCGTAACCTGGGGCAGCTCTGGGGCCAACGTCCTGACTTTC
CDR3aa: CASSVTWGSSGANVLTF

v_gene: TRBV6-5
d_gene: NA
j_gene: TRBJ2-3
abundance: NA
CDR3nt: TGTGCCAGCAGTTATGGGCGGGTCGCGTTAGGAGATACGCAGTATTTT
CDR3aa: CASSYGRVALGDTQYF

v_gene: TRBV2
d_gene: TRBD2
j_gene: TRBJ2-1
abundance: NA
CDR3nt: TGTGCCAGCAGTGAATTGGTAGCGGGAGGGAAGGACAATGAGCAGTTCTTC
CDR3aa: CASSELVAGGKDNEQFF

v_gene: TRBV7-7
d_gene: TRBD2
j_gene: TRBJ2-4
abundance: NA
CDR3nt: TGTGCTAGCAGCTTAGGGGCCCTTGAGGTTGCGGGAGGGCCCCTAACCAAAAACATTCAGTACTTC
CDR3aa: CASSLGALEVAGGPLTKNIQYF

v_gene: TRBV7-2
d_gene: NA
j_gene: TRBJ2-5
abundance: few
CDR3nt: TGTGCCAGCAACAAGTTGGGAATTAGTCAGGTTGGTCAAGAGACCCAGTACTTC
CDR3aa: CASNKLGISQVGQETQYF

v_gene: TRBV2
d_gene: TRBD2
j_gene: TRBJ2-7
abundance: NA
CDR3nt: TGTGCCAGCAGAGTCGCGGGGGAGGGAGCCAACGAGCAGTACTTC
CDR3aa: CASRVAGEGANEQYF

v_gene: TRBV7-8
d_gene: NA
j_gene: TRBJ2-7
abundance: NA
CDR3nt: TGTGCCAGCAGCTTAGGCAGGGGAAGGTACGAGCAGTACTTC
CDR3aa: CASSLGRGRYEQYF

v_gene: TRBV20-1
d_gene: NA
j_gene: TRBJ1-3
abundance: few
CDR3nt: TGCAGTGCAGTGACCTGGGATGGAAACACCATATATTTT
CDR3aa: CSAVTWDGNTIYF

v_gene: TRBV7-2
d_gene: NA
j_gene: TRBJ1-6
abundance: NA
CDR3nt: TGTGCCAGCCGCCTGGAAAGAAATTCACCCCTCCACTTT
CDR3aa: CASRLERNSPLHF

v_gene: TRBV7-8
d_gene: TRBD2
j_gene: TRBJ2-1
abundance: NA
CDR3nt: TGTGCCAGCAGCCCTCCTAGCGGGCTACGGGCCTACAATGAGCAGTTCTTC
CDR3aa: CASSPPSGLRAYNEQFF

v_gene: TRBV6-2/TRBV6-3
d_gene: NA
j_gene: TRBJ2-7
abundance: few
CDR3nt: TGTGCCAGCAGTTTTCTACTCTACGAGCAGTACTTC
CDR3aa: CASSFLLYEQYF

v_gene: TRBV5-4
d_gene: TRBD1
j_gene: TRBJ2-3
abundance: NA
CDR3nt: TGTGCCAGCAGCTCACGTGACAGGGGGCTGGATACGCAGTATTTT
CDR3aa: CASSSRDRGLDTQYF

v_gene: TRBV12-3/TRBV12-4
d_gene: NA
j_gene: TRBJ2-5
abundance: NA
CDR3nt: TGTGCCAGCAGCTGGGTAATTGAGACCCAGTACTTC
CDR3aa: CASSWVIETQYF

v_gene: TRBV4-3
d_gene: TRBD2
j_gene: TRBJ2-7
abundance: few
CDR3nt: TGCGCCAGCAGCCAAGGTAGCGGGAGTGACTACGAGCAGTACTTC
CDR3aa: CASSQGSGSDYEQYF

v_gene: TRBV27
d_gene: NA
j_gene: TRBJ1-3
abundance: few
CDR3nt: TGTGCCAGCAGTCCCTCCCGGGGGCCTGGAAACACCATATATTTT
CDR3aa: CASSPSRGPGNTIYF

v_gene: TRBV24-1
d_gene: NA
j_gene: TRBJ1-2
abundance: NA
CDR3nt: TGTGCCACCAGTGACCCGACAGCTTCCCCCCTTGGCTACACCTTC
CDR3aa: CATSDPTASPLGYTF

v_gene: TRBV24-1
d_gene: NA
j_gene: TRBJ2-1
abundance: few
CDR3nt: TGTGCCACCAGTGAGTATGGAGGGGGCGCTTCCTACAATGAGCAGTTCTTC
CDR3aa: CATSEYGGGASYNEQFF

v_gene: TRBV7-9
d_gene: TRBD2
j_gene: TRBJ2-5
abundance: few
CDR3nt: TGTGCCAGCAGCCGGGGACTAGTCATTCAGACAGAGACCCAGTACTTC
CDR3aa: CASSRGLVIQTETQYF

v_gene: TRBV4-3
d_gene: TRBD1
j_gene: TRBJ2-7
abundance: NA
CDR3nt: TGCGCCAGCAGCCAAGGCAGGGGGCCCTACGAGCAGTACTTC
CDR3aa: CASSQGRGPYEQYF

v_gene: TRBV30
d_gene: TRBD2
j_gene: TRBJ2-3
abundance: NA
CDR3nt: TGTGCCTGGAGTGTTTTGCGGGGGGGCGATACGCAGTATTTT
CDR3aa: CAWSVLRGGDTQYF